This TCR beta chain originates from a study of T cell responses to AZD1222 COVID-19 vaccine. The overall study: Timing groups of about 4 and about 12 weeks for second doses were pooled.

This clone was observed once. What it binds is unknown. Some clones are missing from TCRdb's copy, which holds only in-frame ones; the method was immunoSEQ multiplex PCR. The data show roughly 100,000 clones, roughly 91% seen once. This CDR3 comprises 15 residues. CDR1 is SGHNT, CDR2 YYREEE, per germline (reference sequence). Deletions cut 4 bases from V and 0 bases from J, with 10 bases between. Points from the study as a whole: Females outnumbered males among donors, who were mostly white British; clonal diversity was possibly underestimated. Sampled repertoires all dated from after the peak T cell response.

V and J are TRBV5-4 and TRBJ2-2; D unresolved. This TCR derives from an adult in good health. The specimen was peripheral blood, collected on day 0 of AZD1222 vaccination. The CDR3 is CASSAVAANTGELFF. The CDR3 DNA is TGTGCCAGCAGCGCTGTGGCAGCGAACACCGGGGAGCTGTTTTTT.